Below, one T cell receptor beta chain is given with its context. Together with a sample-barcoded 5' primer, a J-beta primer mix was included in a second PCR lasting roughly 6 to 12 cycles. A single record per CDR3 protein comes from TCRdb applying MiXCR to the 5' RACE reads. This table holds around 1,000,000 distinct CDR3 sequences, less than 25% found once. The sample belongs to a study of blood T cells in healthy people across ages. Another study also made use of these data, one on T cells of mothers and their children.

Sequencing input: blood. The receptor's source is a girl under 10 years old in good health.

The CDR3 DNA follows: TGCAGTGCTAGAGATAAAAAGCTAGGACGACGCTACACCTTC. Translation gives CSARDKKLGRRYTF. The chain employs TRBV20-1 and TRBJ1-2; no definite D call. The CDR3 loop spans 14 amino acids. Germline lookup yields CDR1 DFQATT and CDR2 SNEGSKA (reference sequence). Trimming cost V 0 bases and J 9 bases, with 17 bases left between them.